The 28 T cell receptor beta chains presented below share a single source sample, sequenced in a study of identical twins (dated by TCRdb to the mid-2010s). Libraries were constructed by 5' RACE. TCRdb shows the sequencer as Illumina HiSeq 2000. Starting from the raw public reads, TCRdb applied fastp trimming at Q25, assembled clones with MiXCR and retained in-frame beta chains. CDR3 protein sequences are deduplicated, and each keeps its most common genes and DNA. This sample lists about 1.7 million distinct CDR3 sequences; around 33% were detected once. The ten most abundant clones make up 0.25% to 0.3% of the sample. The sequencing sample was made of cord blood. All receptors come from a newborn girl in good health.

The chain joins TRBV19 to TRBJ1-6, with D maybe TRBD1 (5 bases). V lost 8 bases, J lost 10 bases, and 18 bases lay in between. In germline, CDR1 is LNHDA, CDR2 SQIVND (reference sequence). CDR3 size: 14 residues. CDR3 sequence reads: CASSSGTVVSPLHF. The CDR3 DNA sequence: TGTGCCAGTTCCTCCGGGACCGTCGTATCACCCCTCCACTTT.

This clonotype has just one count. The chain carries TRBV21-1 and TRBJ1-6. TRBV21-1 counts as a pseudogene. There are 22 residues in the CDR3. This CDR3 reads CASSSRLSPLVGPSSYNSPLHF. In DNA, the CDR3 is TGTGCCAGCAGCAGTCGGCTGTCGCCGTTAGTTGGGCCCAGCTCCTATAATTCACCCCTCCACTTT.

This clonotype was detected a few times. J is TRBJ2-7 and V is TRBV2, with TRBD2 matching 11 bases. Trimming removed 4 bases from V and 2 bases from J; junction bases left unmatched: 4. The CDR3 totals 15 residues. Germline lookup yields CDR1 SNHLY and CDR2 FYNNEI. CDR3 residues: CASSASGGITYEQYF. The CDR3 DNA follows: TGTGCCAGCAGTGCTAGCGGGGGGATTACCTACGAGCAGTACTTC.

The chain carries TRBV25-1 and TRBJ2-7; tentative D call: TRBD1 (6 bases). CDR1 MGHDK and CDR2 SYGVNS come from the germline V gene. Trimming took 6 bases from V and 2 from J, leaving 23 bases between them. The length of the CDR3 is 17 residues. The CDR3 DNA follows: TGTGCCAGCAGCGCAGGGGACAAGGCCGCTTACACCTACGAGCAGTACTTC. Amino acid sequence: CASSAGDKAAYTYEQYF.

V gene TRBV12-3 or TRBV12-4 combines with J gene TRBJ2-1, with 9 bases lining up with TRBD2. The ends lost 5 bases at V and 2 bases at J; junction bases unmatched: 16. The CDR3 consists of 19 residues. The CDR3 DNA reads TGTGCCAGCAGTCCCCGGGACAGAAAGCTAGCGGGGACCTACAATGAGCAGTTCTTC. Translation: CASSPRDRKLAGTYNEQFF.

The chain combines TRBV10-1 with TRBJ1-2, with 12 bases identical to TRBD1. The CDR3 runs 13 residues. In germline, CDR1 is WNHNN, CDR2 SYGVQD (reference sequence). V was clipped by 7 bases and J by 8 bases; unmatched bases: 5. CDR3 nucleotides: TGCGCCAGCATCGCCGGGACAGGGGGCGGCTACACCTTC. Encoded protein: CASIAGTGGGYTF.

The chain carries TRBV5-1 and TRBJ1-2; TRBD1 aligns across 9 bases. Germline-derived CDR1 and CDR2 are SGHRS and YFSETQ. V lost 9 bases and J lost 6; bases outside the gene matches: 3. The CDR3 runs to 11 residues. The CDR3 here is CATWTGDGYTF. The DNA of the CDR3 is TGCGCCACCTGGACAGGGGATGGCTACACCTTC.

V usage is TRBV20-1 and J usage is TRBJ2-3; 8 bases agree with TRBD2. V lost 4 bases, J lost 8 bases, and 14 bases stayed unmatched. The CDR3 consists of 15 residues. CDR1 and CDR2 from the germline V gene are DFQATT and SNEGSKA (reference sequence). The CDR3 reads CSAKPGGPDGGTQYF. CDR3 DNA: TGCAGTGCTAAGCCGGGAGGGCCAGATGGAGGTACGCAGTATTTT.

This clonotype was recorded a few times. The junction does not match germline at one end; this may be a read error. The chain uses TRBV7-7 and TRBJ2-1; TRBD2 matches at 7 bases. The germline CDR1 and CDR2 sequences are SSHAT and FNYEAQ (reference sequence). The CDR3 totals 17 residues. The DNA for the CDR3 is TGTGCTAGCAGTCCCAGTGTTTCCCCAGCGGGACGGGATGAGCAGTTCTTC. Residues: CASSPSVSPAGRDEQFF.

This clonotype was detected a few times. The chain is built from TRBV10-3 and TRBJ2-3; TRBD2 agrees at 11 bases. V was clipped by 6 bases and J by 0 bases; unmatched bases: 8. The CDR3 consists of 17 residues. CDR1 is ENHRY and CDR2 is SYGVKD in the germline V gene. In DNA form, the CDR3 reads TGTGCCATCAGGAGGGCTAGCGGGGGGATGAGCACAGATACGCAGTATTTT. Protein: CAIRRASGGMSTDTQYF.

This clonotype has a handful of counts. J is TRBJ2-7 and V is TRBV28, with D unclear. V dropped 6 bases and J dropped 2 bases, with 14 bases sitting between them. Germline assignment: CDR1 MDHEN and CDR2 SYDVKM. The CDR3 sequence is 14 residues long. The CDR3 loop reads CASRPGAMAYEQYF. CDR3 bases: TGTGCCAGCAGACCCGGAGCTATGGCCTACGAGCAGTACTTC.

The CDR3 loop reads CASTSPGLVGETQYF. CDR3 bases: TGTGCCAGCACCTCACCGGGACTAGTAGGGGAGACCCAGTACTTC. V is TRBV7-9 and J is TRBJ2-5, with 8 bases fitting TRBD2. The germline V gene has CDR1 SEHNR and CDR2 FQNEAQ (reference sequence). The length of the CDR3 is 15 residues. V trimming: 7 bases; J trimming: 5 bases; junction bases outside the gene matches: 12.

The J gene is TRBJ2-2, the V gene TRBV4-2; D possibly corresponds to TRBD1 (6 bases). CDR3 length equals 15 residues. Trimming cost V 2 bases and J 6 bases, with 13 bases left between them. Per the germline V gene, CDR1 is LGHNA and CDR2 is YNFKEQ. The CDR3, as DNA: TGTGCCAGCAGCCAACTCTCTAAGGGGGCCGGGGAGCTGTTTTTT. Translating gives CASSQLSKGAGELFF.

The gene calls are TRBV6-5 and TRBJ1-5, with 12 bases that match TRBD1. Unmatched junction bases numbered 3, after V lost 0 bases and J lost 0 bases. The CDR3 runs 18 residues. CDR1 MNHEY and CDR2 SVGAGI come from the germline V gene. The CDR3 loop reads CASSYSGQGAPSNQPQHF. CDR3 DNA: TGTGCCAGCAGTTACTCGGGACAGGGGGCGCCTAGCAATCAGCCCCAGCATTTT.

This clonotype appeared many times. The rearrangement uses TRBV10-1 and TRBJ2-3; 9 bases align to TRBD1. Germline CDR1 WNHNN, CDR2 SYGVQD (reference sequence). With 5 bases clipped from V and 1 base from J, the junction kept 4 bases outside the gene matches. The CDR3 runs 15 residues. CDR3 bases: TGCGCCAGCAGTCCGGGACAGGGAGGCACAGATACGCAGTATTTT. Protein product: CASSPGQGGTDTQYF.

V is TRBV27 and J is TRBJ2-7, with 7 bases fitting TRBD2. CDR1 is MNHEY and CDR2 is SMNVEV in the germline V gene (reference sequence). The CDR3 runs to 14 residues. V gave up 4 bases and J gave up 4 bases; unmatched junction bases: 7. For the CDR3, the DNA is TGTGCCAGCAGTTCAATAGCGGGTCCGTACGAGCAGTACTTC. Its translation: CASSSIAGPYEQYF.

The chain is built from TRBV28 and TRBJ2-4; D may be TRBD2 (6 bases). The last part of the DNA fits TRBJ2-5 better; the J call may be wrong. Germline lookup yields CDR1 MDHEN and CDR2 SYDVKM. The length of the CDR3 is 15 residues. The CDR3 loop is CASSFLGGGRETQYF. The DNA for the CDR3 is TGTGCCAGCAGTTTTTTAGGCGGTGGGAGGGAGACCCAGTACTTC.

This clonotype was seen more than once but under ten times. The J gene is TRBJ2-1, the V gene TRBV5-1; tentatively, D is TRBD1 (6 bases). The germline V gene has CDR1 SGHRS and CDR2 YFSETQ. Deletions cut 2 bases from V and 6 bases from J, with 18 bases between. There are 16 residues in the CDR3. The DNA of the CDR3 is TGCGCCAGCAGCTTTGCCCAGGGGCGTGAGTCCAATGAGCAGTTCTTC. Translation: CASSFAQGRESNEQFF.

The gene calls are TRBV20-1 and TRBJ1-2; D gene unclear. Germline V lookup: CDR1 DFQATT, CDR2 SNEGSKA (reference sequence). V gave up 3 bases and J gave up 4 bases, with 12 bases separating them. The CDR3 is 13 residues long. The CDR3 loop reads CSASKGTVYGYTF. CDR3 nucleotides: TGCAGTGCTAGTAAAGGAACAGTCTATGGCTACACCTTC.

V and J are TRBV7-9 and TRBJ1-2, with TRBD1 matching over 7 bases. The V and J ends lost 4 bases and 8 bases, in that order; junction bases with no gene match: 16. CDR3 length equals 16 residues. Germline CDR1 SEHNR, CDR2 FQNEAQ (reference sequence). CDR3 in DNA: TGTGCCAGCAGCTGCCGCGAAAAAGGGGGCGTAGAGGGCTACACCTTC. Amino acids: CASSCREKGGVEGYTF.

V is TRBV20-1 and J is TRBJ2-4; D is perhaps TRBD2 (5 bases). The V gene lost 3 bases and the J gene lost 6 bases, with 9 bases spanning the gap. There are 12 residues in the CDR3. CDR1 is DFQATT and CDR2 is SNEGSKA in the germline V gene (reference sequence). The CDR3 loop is CSASGLANIQYF. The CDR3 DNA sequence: TGCAGTGCTAGTGGCCTAGCAAACATTCAGTACTTC.

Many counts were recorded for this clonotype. The CDR3 loop is CASSLPSGDKNIQYF. Here the CDR3 DNA reads TGTGCCAGCAGCTTACCCTCAGGAGACAAAAACATTCAGTACTTC. V usage is TRBV7-2 and J usage is TRBJ2-4; D unclear. The CDR3 is 15 amino acids. Germline loops: CDR1 SGHTA, CDR2 FQGNSA. V was cut by 2 bases and J by 3 bases, with 11 bases left in between.

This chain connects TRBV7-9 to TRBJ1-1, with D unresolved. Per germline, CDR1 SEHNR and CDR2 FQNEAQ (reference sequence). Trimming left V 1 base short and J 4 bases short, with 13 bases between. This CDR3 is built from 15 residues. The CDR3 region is CASSLVVGRPTEAFF. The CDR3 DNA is TGTGCCAGCAGCTTAGTAGTGGGTAGGCCCACTGAAGCTTTCTTT.

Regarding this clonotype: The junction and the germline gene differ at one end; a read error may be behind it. The CDR3 spells CSARQRGGTDMQYF. The CDR3 DNA follows: TGCAGTGCTAGACAACGGGGAGGCACAGATATGCAGTATTTT. The chain recombines TRBV20-1 with TRBJ2-3, with D perhaps TRBD2 (6 bases). The germline gives CDR1 DFQATT, CDR2 SNEGSKA (reference sequence). This CDR3 is built from 14 residues.

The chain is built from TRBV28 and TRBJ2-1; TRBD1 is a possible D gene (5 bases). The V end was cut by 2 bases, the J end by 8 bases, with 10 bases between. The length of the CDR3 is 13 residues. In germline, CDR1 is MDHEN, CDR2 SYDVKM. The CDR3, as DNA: TGTGCCAGCAGTTTAAAGGGGTACGATGAGCAGTTCTTC. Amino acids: CASSLKGYDEQFF.

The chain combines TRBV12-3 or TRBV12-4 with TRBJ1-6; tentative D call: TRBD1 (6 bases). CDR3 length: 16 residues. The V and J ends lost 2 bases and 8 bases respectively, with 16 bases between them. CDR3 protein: CASSLLGALQYSPLHF. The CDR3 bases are TGTGCCAGCAGTTTATTGGGGGCTCTACAGTATTCACCCCTCCACTTT.

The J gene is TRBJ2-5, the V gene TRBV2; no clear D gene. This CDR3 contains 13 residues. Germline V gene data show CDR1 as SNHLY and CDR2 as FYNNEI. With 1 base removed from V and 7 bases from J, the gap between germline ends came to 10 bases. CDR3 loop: CASSEEGSTTQYF. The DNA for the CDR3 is TGTGCCAGCAGTGAAGAGGGTAGCACGACCCAGTACTTC.

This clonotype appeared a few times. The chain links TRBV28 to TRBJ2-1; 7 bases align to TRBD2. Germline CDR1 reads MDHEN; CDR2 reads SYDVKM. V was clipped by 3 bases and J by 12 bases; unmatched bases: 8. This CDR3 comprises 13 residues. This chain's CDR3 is CASSLPSSGGQFF. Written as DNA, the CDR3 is TGTGCCAGCAGTTTGCCGTCTAGCGGCGGGCAGTTCTTC.